Shown below are 26 T cell receptor beta chains from a single sample sequenced in a study of blood T cell repertoires in COVID-19. The table came from immunoSEQ multiplex PCR; TCRdb's copy has only in-frame clones and leaves some out. The top ten clones hold roughly 1.6% of a sample with 300,000 or so clones, 86% of them seen once. The source material was peripheral blood. The source is a woman between 45 and 60 years old with acute or convalescent COVID-19.

The CDR3 loop reads CASSVTPSTAYEQYF. The CDR3 nucleotides are TGTGCCAGCAGCGTAACCCCATCAACAGCCTACGAGCAGTACTTC. V gene TRBV9 combines with J gene TRBJ2-7; D unresolved. Germline V gene data show CDR1 as SGDLS and CDR2 as YYNGEE. Trimming took 1 base from V and 2 from J, leaving 13 bases between them. There are 15 residues in the CDR3.

This clone was observed at least ten times. The rearrangement uses TRBV4-1 and TRBJ1-1; D ambiguous. CDR3 size: 15 residues. V gave up 4 bases and J gave up 1 base, with 13 bases separating them. In germline, CDR1 is MGHRA, CDR2 YSYEKL. In DNA form, the CDR3 reads TGCGCCAGCAGCCTCGAGAGGGCTACGAACACTGAAGCTTTCTTT. Residues: CASSLERATNTEAFF.

This chain connects TRBV15 to TRBJ2-6; TRBD1 agrees at 9 bases. Looked up from germline, CDR1 is LNHNV and CDR2 is YYDKDF (reference sequence). The V segment lost 11 bases and the J segment 0 bases; nucleotides outside the gene matches: 8. This CDR3 comprises 16 residues. CDR3 nucleotide sequence: TGTGCCTCCCGTAGGGACAGGGTCTCTGGGGCCAACGTCCTGACTTTC. It is translated as CASRRDRVSGANVLTF.

This chain connects TRBV5-1 to TRBJ2-2; D is perhaps TRBD2 (5 bases). V lost 4 bases and J lost 5, with 12 bases in between. The germline CDR1 and CDR2 sequences are SGHRS and YFSETQ. This CDR3 has 14 residues. The CDR3 loop is CASSPSLATGELFF. The DNA of the CDR3 is TGCGCCAGCAGCCCTAGTCTAGCAACCGGGGAGCTGTTTTTT.

The V and J genes are TRBV5-5 and TRBJ2-1; 10 bases are shared with TRBD2. This CDR3 is built from 15 residues. Germline-derived CDR1 and CDR2 are SGHKS and YYEKEE (reference sequence). V lost 2 bases, J lost 4 bases, and 3 bases stayed unmatched. The CDR3 loop is CASSFGTSEYNEQFF. The CDR3 coding sequence is TGTGCCAGCAGCTTTGGGACTAGCGAGTACAATGAGCAGTTCTTC. Full variable domain (outside the CDR3, taken from reference TRBV5-5 and TRBJ2-1): DAGVTQSPTHLIKTRGQQVTLRCSPISGHKSVSWYQQVLGQGPQFIFQYYEKEERGRGNFPDRFSARQFPNYSSELNVNALLLGDSALYLCASSFGTSEYNEQFFGPGTRLTVL.

The chain carries TRBV29-1 and TRBJ2-1, with D perhaps TRBD2 (6 bases). The CDR3 spans 13 residues. V was clipped by 1 base and J by 13 bases, with 17 bases between them. Germline CDR1 and CDR2: SQVTM and ANQGSEA. The CDR3: CSVEGGVYGLQFF. The CDR3, as DNA: TGCAGCGTTGAAGGGGGGGTATATGGGCTCCAGTTCTTC.

The chain is built from TRBV28 and TRBJ1-4; a possible D gene is TRBD1 (5 bases). V shed 10 bases and J shed 8 bases, with 11 bases lying between them. CDR1 is MDHEN and CDR2 is SYDVKM in the germline V gene. The CDR3 length is 11 residues. The CDR3 spells CAIRGWEKLFF. In nucleotides, the CDR3 is TGTGCCATTAGGGGTTGGGAAAAACTGTTTTTT. The full variable domain, in which reference TRBV28 and TRBJ1-4 provide the parts outside the CDR3, is DVKVTQSSRYLVKRTGEKVFLECVQDMDHENMFWYRQDPGLGLRLIYFSYDVKMKEKGDIPEGYSVSREKKERFSLILESASTNQTSMYLCAIRGWEKLFFGSGTQLSVL.

This clone appeared a few times. The junction departs from the called germline gene at one end, perhaps through a read error. Here the CDR3 DNA reads TGTGCCACCAGCAGAGATCGGCGGTTGTCTCTCTTT. Translation gives CATSRDRRLSLF. V gene TRBV15 combines with J gene TRBJ1-1, with D unresolved. Germline lookup yields CDR1 LNHNV and CDR2 YYDKDF (reference sequence). This CDR3 comprises 12 residues.

The rearrangement uses TRBV24-1 and TRBJ2-2, with 10 bases lining up with TRBD1. This CDR3 is 17 amino acids long. Germline-derived CDR1 and CDR2 are KGHDR and SFDVKD. J was trimmed by 5 bases and V by 2 bases; bases with no gene match: 7. CDR3 nucleotides: TGTGCCACCAGTGATTCGGGACAGGGGCTTGGTACCGGGGAGCTGTTTTTT. Amino acids: CATSDSGQGLGTGELFF.

The chain employs TRBV19 and TRBJ2-1; the match to TRBD2 covers 7 bases. V lost 1 base and J lost 7; bases outside the gene matches: 4. The CDR3 sequence is 14 residues long. Germline CDR1 and CDR2: LNHDA and SQIVND (reference sequence). The CDR3 bases are TGTGCCAGTAGTATAGGCGGGAGCGGTAATGAGCAGTTCTTC. This sequence encodes CASSIGGSGNEQFF.

This chain links TRBV13 with TRBJ1-5, with D possibly matching TRBD1 (5 bases). The CDR3 is 21 amino acids. V was clipped by 5 bases and J by 0 bases, with 29 bases between them. The germline V gene encodes CDR1 PRHDT and CDR2 FYEKMQ (reference sequence). CDR3 in DNA: TGTGCCAGCAGCCCATGTGGGAGGGGAAAGAGGTCCGGCTATAGCAATCAGCCCCAGCATTTT. Protein: CASSPCGRGKRSGYSNQPQHF.

The sample holds one count of this clone. The chain uses TRBV7-9 and TRBJ1-1; 8 bases agree with TRBD1. The V gene's germline CDR1 is SEHNR and CDR2 FQNEAQ (reference sequence). V gave up 6 bases and J gave up 10 bases; unmatched junction bases: 7. This CDR3 is 12 amino acids long. The CDR3, as DNA: TGTGCCAGCAGAAACTCCGGGACAGGAGCTTTCTTT. Amino acid sequence: CASRNSGTGAFF.

This clone was detected once. The J gene is TRBJ1-3, the V gene TRBV28; TRBD1 agrees at 7 bases. The CDR3 is made up of 21 amino acids. The V gene end was trimmed by 6 bases and the J gene end by 1 base; junction bases not matched to a gene: 24. Germline CDR1 is MDHEN and CDR2 is SYDVKM. CDR3 DNA: TGTGCCAGCAGCCTTAACTTCCGGACAGGTGCTCGGAGGGCTTCTGGAAACACCATATATTTT. Amino acid sequence: CASSLNFRTGARRASGNTIYF.

The CDR3 region has the DNA TGTGCCAGTAGGGAAGGACAGTTCCCCGGGGAGCTGTTTTTT. Amino acid sequence: CASREGQFPGELFF. The chain is built from TRBV19 and TRBJ2-2; D is perhaps TRBD1 (6 bases). Per the germline V gene, CDR1 is LNHDA and CDR2 is SQIVND (reference sequence). Trimming stripped 6 bases from V and 6 bases from J, with 14 bases between. The CDR3 is made up of 14 amino acids.

The genes are TRBV2 and TRBJ2-2; TRBD2 aligns across 8 bases. This CDR3 region has 14 residues. Germline CDR1 reads SNHLY; CDR2 reads FYNNEI. The ends lost 4 bases at V and 7 bases at J; junction bases unmatched: 5. CDR3 nucleotides: TGTGCCAGCAGTGGGTGGCGGGGGGTCGGGGAGCTGTTTTTT. Protein: CASSGWRGVGELFF.

The genes are TRBV3-1 (or the pseudogene TRBV3-2) and TRBJ2-1; TRBD2 agrees at 13 bases. The ends lost 5 bases at V and 3 bases at J; junction bases unmatched: 4. CDR1 and CDR2 (germline): LGHDT, YNNKEL (reference sequence). This CDR3 comprises 16 residues. Written as DNA, the CDR3 is TGTGCCAGCAGCGTAGGACTAGCGGGGGTCTACAATGAGCAGTTCTTC. Residues: CASSVGLAGVYNEQFF.

V is TRBV2 and J is TRBJ1-1; 8 positions agree with TRBD1. J was trimmed by 7 bases and V by 6 bases; bases with no gene match: 7. This CDR3 is built from 13 residues. Germline V gene sequence: CDR1 SNHLY, CDR2 FYNNEI. The CDR3 here is CASRADRGVEAFF. The CDR3, as DNA: TGTGCCAGCAGGGCAGACAGGGGTGTTGAAGCTTTCTTT.

This chain connects TRBV18 to TRBJ1-1, with 12 positions matching TRBD1. The CDR3 runs 16 residues. CDR1 is KGHSH, CDR2 LQKENI, per germline. Losses at the gene ends were 6 bases for V and 1 base for J; bases not matched to a gene: 6. The chain's CDR3 is CASSGQGARGNTEAFF. CDR3 nucleotide sequence: TGTGCCAGCTCGGGACAGGGGGCGCGGGGGAACACTGAAGCTTTCTTT.

This chain uses TRBV28 with TRBJ2-5; 13 nucleotides match TRBD2. The CDR3 sequence is 16 residues long. The junction had 6 bases not matched to a gene; V was cut back by 4 bases and J by 4 bases. The V gene's germline CDR1 is MDHEN and CDR2 SYDVKM. Written as DNA, the CDR3 is TGTGCCAGCAGTTCATTACTAGCGGGAGGGAGAGAGACCCAGTACTTC. This sequence encodes CASSSLLAGGRETQYF.

The rearrangement uses TRBV28 and TRBJ1-1; no definite D call. Between the trimmed V and J ends, which lost 6 bases and 7 bases, there was a span of 12 bases. Germline V gives CDR1 MDHEN, CDR2 SYDVKM. The CDR3 has 12 amino acids. Here the CDR3 reads CASRVSGDEAFF. The CDR3 bases are TGTGCCAGCAGGGTTAGCGGGGATGAAGCTTTCTTT.

V and J are TRBV7-2 and TRBJ1-6, with D tentatively TRBD1 (5 bases). The CDR3 is 13 amino acids. V was pared by 6 bases and J by 10 bases, with 13 bases between. Germline CDR1 reads SGHTA; CDR2 reads FQGNSA. DNA for the CDR3: TGTGCCAGCAGAAGGGGTGGTGAGTCACCCCTCCACTTT. Protein sequence: CASRRGGESPLHF.

V and J are TRBV28 and TRBJ1-5, with D tentatively TRBD1 (5 bases). CDR3 length equals 14 residues. The V gene's germline CDR1 is MDHEN and CDR2 SYDVKM. V was pared by 2 bases and J by 7 bases, with 12 bases between. The CDR3 loop reads CASSLRGFGQPQHF. The CDR3 nucleotides read TGTGCCAGCAGTTTAAGGGGATTCGGGCAGCCCCAGCATTTT.

The CDR3 reads CASSFGGGGYTF. DNA of the CDR3: TGTGCCAGCAGTTTTGGGGGGGGCGGCTACACCTTC. The chain is built from TRBV27 and TRBJ1-2; maybe TRBD1 (6 bases). This CDR3 spans 12 amino acids. Trimming stripped 3 bases from V and 8 bases from J, with 10 bases between. Per the germline V gene, CDR1 is MNHEY and CDR2 is SMNVEV (reference sequence).

The V call is TRBV4-3, the J call TRBJ2-1; TRBD1 agrees at 9 bases. Germline V lookup: CDR1 LGHNA, CDR2 YSLEER. CDR3 length equals 17 residues. J gave up 0 bases and V 4 bases, and 7 bases lay outside the gene matches. CDR3 nucleotides: TGCGCCAGCAGCCGTCTGACAGGGGGTTTCTCCTACAATGAGCAGTTCTTC. Its protein is CASSRLTGGFSYNEQFF.

V gene TRBV29-1 combines with J gene TRBJ1-5, with a tentative D call TRBD1 (6 bases). The CDR3 extends over 13 amino acids. Germline values: CDR1 SQVTM, CDR2 ANQGSEA. Trimming pared 6 bases from V and 3 bases from J, leaving 12 bases between. The CDR3, as DNA: TGCAGCGTCCTCCGGGACAACAATCAGCCCCAGCATTTT. Protein: CSVLRDNNQPQHF.

The CDR3 region has the DNA TGTGCCAGCACCCGCGTAGCGGGTAAAACAGATACGCAGTATTTT. It translates to CASTRVAGKTDTQYF. The rearrangement links TRBV6-5 to TRBJ2-3; 7 bases map to TRBD2. This CDR3 has 15 residues. Germline CDR1 MNHEY, CDR2 SVGAGI. The trim removed 7 bases at V and 3 bases at J, leaving 10 bases unmatched.